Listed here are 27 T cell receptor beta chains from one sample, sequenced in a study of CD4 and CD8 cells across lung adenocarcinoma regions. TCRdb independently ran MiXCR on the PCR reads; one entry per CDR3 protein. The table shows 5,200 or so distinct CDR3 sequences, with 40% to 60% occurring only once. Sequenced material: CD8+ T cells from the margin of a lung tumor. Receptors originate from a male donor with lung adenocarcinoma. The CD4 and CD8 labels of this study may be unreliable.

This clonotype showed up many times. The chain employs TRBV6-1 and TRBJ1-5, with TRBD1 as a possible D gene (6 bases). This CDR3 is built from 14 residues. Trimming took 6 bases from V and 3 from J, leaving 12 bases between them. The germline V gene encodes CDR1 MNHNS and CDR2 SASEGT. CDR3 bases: TGTGCCAGCAGAGAACGGGGGGCCAATCAGCCCCAGCATTTT. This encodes CASRERGANQPQHF.

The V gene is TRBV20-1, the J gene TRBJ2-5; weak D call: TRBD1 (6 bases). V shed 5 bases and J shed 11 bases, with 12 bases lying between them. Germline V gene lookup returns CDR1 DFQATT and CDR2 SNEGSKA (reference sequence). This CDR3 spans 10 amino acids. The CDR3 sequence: CSAGGREQYF. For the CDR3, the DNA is TGCAGTGCTGGGGGCAGGGAGCAGTACTTC.

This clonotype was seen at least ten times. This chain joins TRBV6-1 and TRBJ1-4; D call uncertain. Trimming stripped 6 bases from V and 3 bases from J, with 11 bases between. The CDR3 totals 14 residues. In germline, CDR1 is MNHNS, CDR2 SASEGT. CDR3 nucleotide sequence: TGTGCCAGCAGGCGTTTCTTGGCTAATGAAAAACTGTTTTTT. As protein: CASRRFLANEKLFF.

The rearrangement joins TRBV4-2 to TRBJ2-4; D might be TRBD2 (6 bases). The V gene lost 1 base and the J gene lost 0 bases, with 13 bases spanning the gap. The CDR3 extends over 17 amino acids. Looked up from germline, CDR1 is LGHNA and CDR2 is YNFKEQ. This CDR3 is CASSQVSGRGAKNIQYF. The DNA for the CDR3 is TGTGCCAGCAGCCAAGTCTCGGGGCGGGGAGCCAAAAACATTCAGTACTTC.

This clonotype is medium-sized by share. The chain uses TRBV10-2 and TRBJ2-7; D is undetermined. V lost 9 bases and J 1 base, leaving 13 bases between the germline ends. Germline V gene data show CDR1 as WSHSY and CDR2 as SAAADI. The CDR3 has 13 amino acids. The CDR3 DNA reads TGCGCCAGTGAGAAAGGTACATCCTACGAGCAGTACTTC. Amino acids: CASEKGTSYEQYF.

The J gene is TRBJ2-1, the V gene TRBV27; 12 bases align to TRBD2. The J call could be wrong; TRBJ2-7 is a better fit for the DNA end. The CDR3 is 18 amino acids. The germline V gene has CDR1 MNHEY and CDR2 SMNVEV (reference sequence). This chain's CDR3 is CASRDLKASGRAGYEQYF. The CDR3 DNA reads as TGTGCCAGCAGGGATTTAAAGGCTAGCGGGAGGGCCGGGTACGAGCAGTACTTC.

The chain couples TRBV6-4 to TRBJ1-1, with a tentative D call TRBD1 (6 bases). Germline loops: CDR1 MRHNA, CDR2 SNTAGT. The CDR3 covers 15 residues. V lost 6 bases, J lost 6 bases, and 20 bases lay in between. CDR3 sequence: CASSPNPTGKAEAFF. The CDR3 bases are TGTGCCAGCAGCCCCAACCCAACAGGGAAGGCTGAAGCTTTCTTT.

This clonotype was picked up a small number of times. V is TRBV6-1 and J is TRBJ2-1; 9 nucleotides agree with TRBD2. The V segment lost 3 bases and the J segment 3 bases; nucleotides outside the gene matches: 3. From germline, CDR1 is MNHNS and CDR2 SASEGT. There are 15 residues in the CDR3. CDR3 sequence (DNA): TGTGCCAGCAGTGAGGGTAGCGGGAGCTACAATGAGCAGTTCTTC. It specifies CASSEGSGSYNEQFF.

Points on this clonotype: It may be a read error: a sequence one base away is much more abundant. The CDR3 loop is CASSLRGTGLYEQFF. CDR3 in DNA: TGTGCCAGCAGCCTCCGAGGGACAGGTCTCTACGAGCAGTTCTTC. The chain uses TRBV7-6 and TRBJ2-1; 8 bases are a match to TRBD1. The V segment lost 5 bases and the J segment 10 bases; nucleotides outside the gene matches: 13. Germline lookup yields CDR1 SGHVS and CDR2 FNYEAQ. The CDR3 sequence is 15 residues long. The whole variable domain, remainder taken from reference TRBV7-6 and TRBJ2-1, is GAGVSQSPRYKVTKRGQDVALRCDPISGHVSLYWYRQALGQGPEFLTYFNYEAQQDKSGLPNDRFSAERPEGSISTLTIQRTEQRDSAMYRCASSLRGTGLYEQFFGPGTRLTVL.

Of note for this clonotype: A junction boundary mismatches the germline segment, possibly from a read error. CDR3: CARLLGGRSTDTQYF. The CDR3 DNA follows: TGCGCCCGCTTGCTGGGGGGGAGATCCACAGATACGCAGTATTTC. The V and J genes are TRBV10-1 and TRBJ2-3, with 7 bases that match TRBD2. This CDR3 spans 15 amino acids. CDR1 WNHNN and CDR2 SYGVQD come from the germline V gene (reference sequence).

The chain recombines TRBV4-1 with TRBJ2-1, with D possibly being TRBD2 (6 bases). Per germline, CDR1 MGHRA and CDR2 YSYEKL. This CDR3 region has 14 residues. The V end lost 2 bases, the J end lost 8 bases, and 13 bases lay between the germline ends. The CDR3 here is CASSQPFGGDEQFF. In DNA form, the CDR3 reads TGCGCCAGCAGCCAACCCTTCGGAGGGGATGAGCAGTTCTTC.

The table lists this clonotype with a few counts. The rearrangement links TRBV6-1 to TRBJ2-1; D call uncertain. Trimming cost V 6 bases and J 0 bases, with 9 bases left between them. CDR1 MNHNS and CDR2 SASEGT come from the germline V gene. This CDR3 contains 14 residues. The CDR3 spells CASRAVSSYNEQFF. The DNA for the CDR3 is TGTGCCAGCAGGGCTGTTAGCTCCTACAATGAGCAGTTCTTC.

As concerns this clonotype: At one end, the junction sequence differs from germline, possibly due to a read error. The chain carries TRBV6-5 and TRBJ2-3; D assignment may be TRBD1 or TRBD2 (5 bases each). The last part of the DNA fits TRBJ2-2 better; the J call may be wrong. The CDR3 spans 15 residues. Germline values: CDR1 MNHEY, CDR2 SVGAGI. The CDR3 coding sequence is TGTGCCAGGAGTTACGAGGCTGTGGGCACCGGGGCGCTGTTTTTT. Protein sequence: CARSYEAVGTGALFF.

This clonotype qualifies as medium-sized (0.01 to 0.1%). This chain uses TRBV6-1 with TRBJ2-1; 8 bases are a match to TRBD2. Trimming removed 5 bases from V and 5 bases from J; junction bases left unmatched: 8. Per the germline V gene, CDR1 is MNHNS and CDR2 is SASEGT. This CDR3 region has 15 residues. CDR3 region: CASSISGSFHNEQFF. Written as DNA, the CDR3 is TGTGCCAGCAGTATAAGCGGGAGCTTCCACAATGAGCAGTTCTTC.

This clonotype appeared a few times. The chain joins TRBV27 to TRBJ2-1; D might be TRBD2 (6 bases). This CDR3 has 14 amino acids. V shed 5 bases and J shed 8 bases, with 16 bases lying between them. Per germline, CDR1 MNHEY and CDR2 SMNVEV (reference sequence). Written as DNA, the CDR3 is TGTGCCAGCAGTCCACTGGGACTTGCCGATGAGCAGTTCTTC. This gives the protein CASSPLGLADEQFF.

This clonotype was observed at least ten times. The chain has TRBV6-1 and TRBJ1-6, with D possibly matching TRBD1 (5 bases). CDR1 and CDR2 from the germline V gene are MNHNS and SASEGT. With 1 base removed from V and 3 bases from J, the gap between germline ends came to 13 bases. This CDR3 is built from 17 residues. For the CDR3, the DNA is TGTGCCAGCAGTGAAGAGGCAGGGTCGTACTATAATTCACCCCTCCACTTT. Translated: CASSEEAGSYYNSPLHF.

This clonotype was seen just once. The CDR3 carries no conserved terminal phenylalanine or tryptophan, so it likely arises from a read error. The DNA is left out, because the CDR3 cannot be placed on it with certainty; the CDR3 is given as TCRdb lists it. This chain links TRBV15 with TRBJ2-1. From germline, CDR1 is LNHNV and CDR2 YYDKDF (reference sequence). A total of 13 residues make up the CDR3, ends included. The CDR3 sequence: CPTLRDLALDPTA.

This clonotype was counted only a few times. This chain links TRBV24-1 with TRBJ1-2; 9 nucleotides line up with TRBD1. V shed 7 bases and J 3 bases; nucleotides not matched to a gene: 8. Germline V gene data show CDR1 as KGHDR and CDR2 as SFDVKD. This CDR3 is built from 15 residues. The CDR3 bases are TGTGCCACCAGCACACCCGGGACAGGGTACTATGGCTACACCTTC. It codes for CATSTPGTGYYGYTF.

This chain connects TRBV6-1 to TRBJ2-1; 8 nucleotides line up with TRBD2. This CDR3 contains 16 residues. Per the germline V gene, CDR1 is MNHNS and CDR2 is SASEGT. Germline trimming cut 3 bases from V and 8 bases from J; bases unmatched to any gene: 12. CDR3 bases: TGTGCCAGCAGTGATCGGGTTGTTAGCGGGATCGATGAGCAGTTCTTC. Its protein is CASSDRVVSGIDEQFF.

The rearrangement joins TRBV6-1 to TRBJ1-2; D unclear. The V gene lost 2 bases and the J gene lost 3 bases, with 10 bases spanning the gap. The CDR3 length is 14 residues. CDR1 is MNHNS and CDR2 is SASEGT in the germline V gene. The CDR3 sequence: CASSEMGRDYGYTF. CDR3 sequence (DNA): TGTGCCAGCAGTGAAATGGGCCGAGACTATGGCTACACCTTC.

Here the CDR3 reads CASTPGLNPSTDIQYF. The CDR3 DNA reads as TGTGCCAGCACCCCGGGACTAAATCCTAGCACAGACATTCAGTACTTC. The V call is TRBV6-1, the J call TRBJ2-4; 7 bases match TRBD2. The trim removed 7 bases at V and 8 bases at J, leaving 17 bases unmatched. Germline assignment: CDR1 MNHNS and CDR2 SASEGT. CDR3 size: 16 residues.

The CDR3 sequence is CSGSDAGGSYNEQFF. The CDR3 DNA reads TGCAGCGGGTCAGATGCGGGAGGCTCCTACAATGAGCAGTTCTTC. The chain couples TRBV29-1 to TRBJ2-1, with 8 bases lining up with TRBD2. Losses at the gene ends were 7 bases for V and 0 bases for J; bases not matched to a gene: 8. The CDR3 has 15 amino acids. Germline V CDR1 and CDR2: SQVTM, ANQGSEA.

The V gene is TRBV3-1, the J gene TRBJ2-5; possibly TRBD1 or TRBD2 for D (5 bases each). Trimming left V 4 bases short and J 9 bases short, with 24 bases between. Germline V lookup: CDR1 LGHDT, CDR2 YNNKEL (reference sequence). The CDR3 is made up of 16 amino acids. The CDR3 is CASSLSYRDPPRAQYF. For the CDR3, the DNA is TGTGCCAGCAGCCTAAGTTACCGGGACCCCCCCAGGGCCCAGTACTTC.

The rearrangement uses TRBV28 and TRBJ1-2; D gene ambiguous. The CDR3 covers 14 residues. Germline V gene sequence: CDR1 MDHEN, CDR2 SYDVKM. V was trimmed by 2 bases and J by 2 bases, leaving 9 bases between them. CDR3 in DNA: TGTGCCAGCAGTTTAGAGGGATGGAACTATGGCTACACCTTC. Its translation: CASSLEGWNYGYTF.

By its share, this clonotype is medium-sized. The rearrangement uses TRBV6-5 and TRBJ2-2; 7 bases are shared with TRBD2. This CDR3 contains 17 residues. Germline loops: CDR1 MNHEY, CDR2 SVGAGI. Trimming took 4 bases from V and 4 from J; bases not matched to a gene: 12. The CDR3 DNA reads TGTGCCAGCAGTTGGGGGGGAGGGCCCGAGGGCACCGGGGAGCTGTTTTTT. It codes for CASSWGGGPEGTGELFF.

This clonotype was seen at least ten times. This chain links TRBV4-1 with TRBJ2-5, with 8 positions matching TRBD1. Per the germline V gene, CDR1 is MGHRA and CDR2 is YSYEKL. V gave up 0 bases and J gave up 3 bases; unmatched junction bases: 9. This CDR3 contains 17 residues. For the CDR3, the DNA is TGCGCCAGCAGCCAAGAATGGTCGCAGGGGGCAAAAGAGACCCAGTACTTC. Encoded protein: CASSQEWSQGAKETQYF.

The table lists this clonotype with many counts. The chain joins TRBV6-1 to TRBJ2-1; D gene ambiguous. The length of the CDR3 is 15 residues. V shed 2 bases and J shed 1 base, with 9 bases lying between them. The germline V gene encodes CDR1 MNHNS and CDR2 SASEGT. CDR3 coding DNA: TGTGCCAGCAGTGAATCGGCTTCTTCCTACAATGAGCAGTTCTTC. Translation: CASSESASSYNEQFF.